The 9 T cell receptor beta chains below all came from one sample that was sequenced in a study of blood T cell repertoires in COVID-19. The method was immunoSEQ multiplex PCR; TCRdb's version includes in-frame clones alone and lacks a portion of them. The data hold 150,000 or so clones, with 84% observed a single time. Sequenced sample: peripheral blood. These receptors were collected from a woman aged 60-75 years with acute or convalescent COVID-19.

The CDR3 DNA reads TGTGCCAGCAGCCACAGACTAGCGGGAGAATATGATAGTGAGCAGTTCTTC. Protein: CASSHRLAGEYDSEQFF. The chain joins TRBV7-6 to TRBJ2-1; TRBD2 matches 12 bases. V shed 5 bases, J shed 9 bases, and the junction held 14 bases outside the gene matches. CDR1 is SGHVS and CDR2 is FNYEAQ in the germline V gene. The CDR3 covers 17 residues.

The chain has TRBV16 and TRBJ1-1; D gene unclear. The CDR3 consists of 13 residues. V lost 0 bases to trimming and J lost 5 bases, with 7 bases between them. Germline CDR1 is KGHSY and CDR2 is FQNENV. The CDR3 coding sequence is TGTGCCAGCAGCCAATCCACAACGACTGAAGCTTTCTTT. Translating it yields CASSQSTTTEAFF.

This clone has just a few counts. The chain joins TRBV5-4 to TRBJ2-3; TRBD2 matches 15 bases. Germline V gives CDR1 SGHNT, CDR2 YYREEE (reference sequence). The CDR3 extends over 16 amino acids. Germline trimming cut 4 bases from V and 5 bases from J; bases unmatched to any gene: 5. The DNA for the CDR3 is TGTGCCAGCAGCCAAGGACTAGCGGGAGGGCAAGATACGCAGTATTTT. Amino acids: CASSQGLAGGQDTQYF.

The V gene is TRBV4-1, the J gene TRBJ1-2, with 9 bases that match TRBD1. V lost 1 base and J lost 6; bases outside the gene matches: 6. This CDR3 is 15 amino acids long. Per the germline V gene, CDR1 is MGHRA and CDR2 is YSYEKL. CDR3 region: CASSQVGTGSHGYTF. Here the CDR3 DNA reads TGCGCCAGCAGCCAAGTCGGGACAGGGTCGCATGGCTACACCTTC.

The J gene is TRBJ2-2, the V gene TRBV9; tentative D call: TRBD1 (7 bases). V lost 2 bases, J lost 8 bases, and 13 bases lay in between. Germline V lookup: CDR1 SGDLS, CDR2 YYNGEE. The CDR3 length is 14 residues. The CDR3 loop is CASSVSTGRGELFF. CDR3 sequence (DNA): TGTGCCAGCAGCGTCTCGACAGGGAGGGGGGAGCTGTTTTTT.

The chain joins TRBV14 to TRBJ2-1; 10 nucleotides line up with TRBD2. V lost 4 bases, J lost 7 bases, and 16 bases stayed unmatched. Per the germline V gene, CDR1 is SGHDN and CDR2 is FVKESK. This CDR3 region has 18 residues. CDR3 amino acids: CASSPNFLAGALRNEQFF. For the CDR3, the DNA is TGTGCCAGCAGCCCAAATTTTCTAGCGGGAGCGTTAAGGAATGAGCAGTTCTTC.

The chain has TRBV6-2 or TRBV6-3 and TRBJ1-5; D not resolved. Deletions cut 6 bases from V and 3 bases from J, with 15 bases between. The CDR3 is made up of 15 amino acids. Germline CDR1 reads MNHEY; CDR2 reads SVGEGT. The CDR3, as DNA: TGTGCCAGCAGCCCGGGTAGGCGGTTCAATCAGCCCCAGCATTTT. Protein product: CASSPGRRFNQPQHF.

The chain joins TRBV6-1 to TRBJ1-1; 12 bases are a match to TRBD1. The ends lost 2 bases at V and 6 bases at J; junction bases unmatched: 16. The V gene's germline CDR1 is MNHNS and CDR2 SASEGT. This CDR3 comprises 19 residues. The CDR3 loop reads CASSEQAGTGGWWRPEAFF. In DNA, the CDR3 is TGTGCCAGCAGTGAACAGGCGGGGACAGGGGGCTGGTGGAGGCCTGAAGCTTTCTTT.

The genes are TRBV29-1 and TRBJ2-7; D gene uncertain. Trimming took off 4 bases at V and 3 bases at J, with 10 bases between the two ends. Germline assignment: CDR1 SQVTM and CDR2 ANQGSEA. The CDR3 is 12 residues long. The CDR3 bases are TGCAGCGTTGTCTCACAGCACTACGAGCAGTACTTC. As protein: CSVVSQHYEQYF.